The rows below give T cell receptor beta chains drawn from one sample of a study of T cell repertoires in aging, cancer and after chemotherapy. One entry per CDR3 protein results from TCRdb running MiXCR on the multiplex PCR reads. Of some 9,000 distinct CDR3 sequences detected, roughly a quarter appear once; the ten largest clones hold over 2.5%. Material: blood. Receptor source: a human donor in good health. Both conserved end residues are part of each CDR3. A D gene is named only where the DNA matches it firmly. Clone size is stated in some rows and not others, as once, few, many or a class when expanded.

once | . | TRBJ1-6 | TRBV12-5 | CASGEQGAYSSPLHF | TGTGCTAGTGGTGAACAGGGAGCGTATAGTTCACCCCTCCACTTT
few | TRBD1 | TRBJ2-2 | TRBV19 | CASSVDQGAGELFF | TGTGCCAGTAGTGTTGATCAGGGGGCCGGGGAGCTGTTTTTT
. | TRBD2 | TRBJ2-3 | TRBV6-1 | CASSEWDFKAGKGTDTQYF | TGTGCCAGCAGTGAATGGGACTTTAAAGCGGGAAAGGGAACAGATACGCAGTATTTT
. | . | TRBJ1-5 | TRBV28 | CASSRTRGENQPQHF | TGTGCCAGCAGCCGCACAAGGGGGGAAAATCAGCCCCAGCATTTT
. | . | TRBJ1-2 | TRBV6-6 | CASSDRGGNYGYTF | TGTGCCAGCAGTGATCGGGGAGGAAACTATGGCTACACCTTC
few | . | TRBJ2-7 | TRBV6-2/TRBV6-3 | CASSYSLRRDATKQYF | TGTGCCAGCAGTTACTCCCTGAGACGGGATGCTACGAAGCAGTACTTC
. | TRBD2 | TRBJ2-1 | TRBV13 | CASSRLAGVNEQFF | TGTGCCAGCAGCAGGCTAGCGGGAGTCAATGAGCAGTTCTTC
medium-sized | . | TRBJ1-5 | TRBV15 | CATSRDLFTMDQPQHF | TGTGCCACCAGCAGAGATTTGTTTACCATGGATCAGCCCCAGCATTTT
few | . | TRBJ2-3 | TRBV18 | CASSPQTRTDTQYF | TGTGCCAGCTCACCACAGACCCGCACAGATACGCAGTATTTT
. | . | TRBJ1-3 | TRBV18 | CASSPVTGPGNTIYF | TGTGCCAGCTCACCGGTAACAGGGCCTGGAAACACCATATATTTT
few | TRBD1 | TRBJ2-7 | TRBV19 | CASSIDGTGGIYEQYF | TGTGCCAGTAGTATAGATGGGACAGGGGGCATTTACGAGCAGTACTTC
. | TRBD2 | TRBJ2-1 | TRBV6-5 | CASSESPWLAGGTYNEQFF | TGTGCCAGCAGTGAGTCTCCGTGGCTAGCGGGAGGAACCTACAATGAGCAGTTCTTC
. | . | TRBJ1-4 | TRBV7-2 | CASSLGRRQVLNEKLFF | TGTGCCAGCAGCTTGGGACGCCGACAGGTCCTAAATGAAAAACTGTTTTTT
few | . | TRBJ2-1 | TRBV6-6 | CASSYGVVYNEQFF | TGTGCCAGCAGTTACGGGGTGGTCTACAATGAGCAGTTCTTC
few | TRBD1 | TRBJ1-4 | TRBV20-1 | CSARDQAGGGEKLFF | TGCAGTGCTAGAGATCAGGCAGGGGGTGGTGAAAAACTGTTTTTT
. | TRBD2 | TRBJ2-3 | TRBV6-5 | CASETIRGAAGGPSNTDTQYF | TGTGCCAGCGAAACTATTCGGGGGGCAGCGGGAGGGCCCTCTAACACAGATACGCAGTATTTT
. | . | TRBJ2-5 | TRBV30 | CAWASSAPGAQYF | TGTGCCTGGGCCTCTAGCGCTCCGGGGGCCCAGTACTTC
. | TRBD2 | TRBJ2-1 | TRBV20-1 | CSARDLAGPNYNEQFF | TGCAGTGCTAGAGACCTAGCGGGACCCAACTACAATGAGCAGTTCTTC
medium-sized | TRBD1 | TRBJ1-2 | TRBV6-5 | CASSPGGADYGYTF | TGTGCCAGCAGCCCAGGGGGGGCGGACTATGGCTACACCTTC
medium-sized | TRBD1 | TRBJ1-2 | TRBV12-3/TRBV12-4 | CASSGDRGLTGYTF | TGTGCCAGCAGTGGGGACAGGGGGCTGACTGGCTACACCTTC
few | . | TRBJ1-5 | TRBV28 | CASTATSLGQPQHF | TGTGCCAGCACCGCTACCAGTTTGGGTCAGCCCCAGCATTTT
few | TRBD2 | TRBJ2-2 | TRBV18 | CASSGLAGPGELFF | TGTGCCAGCTCGGGCCTAGCGGGACCCGGGGAGCTGTTTTTT
. | . | TRBJ1-5 | TRBV19 | CASSLGGSGTGQPQHF | TGTGCCAGTAGTTTAGGGGGGTCGGGGACCGGGCAGCCCCAGCATTTT
. | TRBD2 | TRBJ2-3 | TRBV5-1 | CASSSSGGTDTQYF | TGCGCCAGCAGCTCTAGCGGGGGCACAGATACGCAGTATTTT
few | . | TRBJ1-5 | TRBV12-5 | CASGFPDQPQHF | TGTGCTAGTGGTTTTCCCGATCAGCCCCAGCATTTT
. | TRBD2 | TRBJ2-7 | TRBV27 | CATSRGTSGSSYEQYF | TGTGCCACCAGTCGCGGGACTAGCGGGAGTTCTTACGAGCAGTACTTC
medium-sized | TRBD1 | TRBJ2-7 | TRBV20-1 | CSATDREPYEQYF | TGCAGTGCTACCGACAGGGAACCATACGAGCAGTACTTC
few | . | TRBJ2-7 | TRBV7-2 | CASSRSGTSYEQYF | TGTGCCAGCAGCCGTTCCGGGACGTCCTACGAGCAGTACTTC
medium-sized | . | TRBJ1-4 | TRBV4-3 | CASSQGRERGGEKLFF | TGCGCCAGCAGCCAAGGGAGGGAAAGGGGCGGTGAAAAACTGTTTTTT
medium-sized | . | TRBJ1-1 | TRBV5-4 | CASRRAGGKNTEAFF | TGTGCCAGCAGGAGGGCGGGGGGGAAGAACACTGAAGCTTTCTTT
few | . | TRBJ1-5 | TRBV4-1 | CASSQDPGVGQPQHF | TGCGCCAGCAGCCAAGATCCAGGGGTGGGTCAGCCCCAGCATTTT
few | . | TRBJ2-2 | TRBV20-1 | CSARRGRGTNTGELFF | TGCAGTGCTCGCCGGGGGAGGGGGACGAACACCGGGGAGCTGTTTTTT
few | . | TRBJ2-7 | TRBV18 | CASSRKVYEQYF | TGTGCCAGCTCGAGAAAGGTCTACGAGCAGTACTTC
medium-sized | . | TRBJ1-3 | TRBV7-2 | CASSLSLGSGTGIYF | TGTGCCAGCAGCTTAAGTTTAGGATCCGGAACGGGCATATATTTT
few | . | TRBJ1-1 | TRBV20-1 | CSARSGGEVNTEAFF | TGCAGTGCTAGAAGCGGGGGCGAGGTGAACACTGAAGCTTTCTTT
few | TRBD1 | TRBJ1-1 | TRBV2 | CASSERTGTNTEAFF | TGTGCCAGCAGTGAACGGACAGGGACTAACACTGAAGCTTTCTTT
medium-sized | . | TRBJ2-6 | TRBV5-4 | CASSLEGPGANVLTF | TGTGCCAGCAGCTTGGAAGGGCCTGGGGCCAACGTCCTGACTTTC